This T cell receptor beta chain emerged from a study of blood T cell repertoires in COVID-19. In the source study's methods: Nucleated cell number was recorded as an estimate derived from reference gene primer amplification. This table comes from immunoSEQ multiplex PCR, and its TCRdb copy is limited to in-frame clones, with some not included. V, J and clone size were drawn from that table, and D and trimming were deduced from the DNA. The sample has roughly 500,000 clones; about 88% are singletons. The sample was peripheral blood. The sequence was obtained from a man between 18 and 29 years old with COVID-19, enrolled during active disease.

For the CDR3, the DNA is TGTGCCTGGAGTAGAAGGGGTGGGGCGCCTAATGAAAAACTGTTTTTT. This encodes CAWSRRGGAPNEKLFF. The chain couples TRBV30 to TRBJ1-4; weak D call: TRBD1 (5 bases). CDR1 is GTSNPN, CDR2 SVGIG, per germline (reference sequence). The CDR3 has 16 residues. The V gene lost 2 bases and the J gene lost 3 bases, with 16 bases spanning the gap. The full variable domain, completed using reference TRBV30 and TRBJ1-4, is SQTIHQWPATLVQPVGSPLSLECTVEGTSNPNLYWYRQAAGRGLQLLFYSVGIGQISSEVPQNLSASRPQDRQFILSSKKLLLSDSGFYLCAWSRRGGAPNEKLFFGSGTQLSVL.